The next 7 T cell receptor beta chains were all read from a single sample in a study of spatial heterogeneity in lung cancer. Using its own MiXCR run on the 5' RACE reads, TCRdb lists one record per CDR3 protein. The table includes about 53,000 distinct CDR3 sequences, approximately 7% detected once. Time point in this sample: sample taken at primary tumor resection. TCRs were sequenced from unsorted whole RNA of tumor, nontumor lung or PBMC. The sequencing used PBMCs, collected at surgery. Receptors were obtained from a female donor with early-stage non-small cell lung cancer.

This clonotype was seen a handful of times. CDR3: CASNMGRDLGYTF. The CDR3 DNA is TGTGCCAGTAACATGGGGCGAGATCTTGGCTACACCTTC. The chain couples TRBV19 to TRBJ1-2; tentatively, D is TRBD1 (5 bases). Trimming took 7 bases from V and 7 from J, leaving 16 bases between them. This CDR3 is 13 amino acids long. The germline V gene encodes CDR1 LNHDA and CDR2 SQIVND (reference sequence).

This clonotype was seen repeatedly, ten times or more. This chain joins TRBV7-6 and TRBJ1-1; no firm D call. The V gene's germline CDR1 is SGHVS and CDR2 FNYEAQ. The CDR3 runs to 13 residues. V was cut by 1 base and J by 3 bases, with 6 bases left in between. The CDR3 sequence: CASSLDRDTEAFF. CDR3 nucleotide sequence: TGTGCCAGCAGCTTAGACAGAGACACTGAAGCTTTCTTT.

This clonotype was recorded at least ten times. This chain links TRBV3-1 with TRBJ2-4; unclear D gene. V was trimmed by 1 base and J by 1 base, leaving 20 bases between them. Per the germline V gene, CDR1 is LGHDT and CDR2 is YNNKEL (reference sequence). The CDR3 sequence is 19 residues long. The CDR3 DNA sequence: TGTGCCAGCAGCCAAGGGTTCCAGAAGGGCTGGGCGGCCAAAAACATTCAGTACTTC. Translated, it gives CASSQGFQKGWAAKNIQYF.

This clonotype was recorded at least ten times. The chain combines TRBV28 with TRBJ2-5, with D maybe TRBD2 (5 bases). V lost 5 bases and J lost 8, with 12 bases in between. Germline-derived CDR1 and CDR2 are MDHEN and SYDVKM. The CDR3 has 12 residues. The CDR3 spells CASSLPRTTQYF. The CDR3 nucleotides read TGTGCCAGCAGTCTACCGCGGACTACCCAGTACTTC.

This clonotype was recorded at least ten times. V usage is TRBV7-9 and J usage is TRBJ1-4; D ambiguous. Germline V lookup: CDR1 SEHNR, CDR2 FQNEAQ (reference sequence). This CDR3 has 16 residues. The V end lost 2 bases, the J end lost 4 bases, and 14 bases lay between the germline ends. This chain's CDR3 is CASSLNFWSGNEKLFF. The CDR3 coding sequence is TGTGCCAGCAGCTTAAATTTCTGGTCGGGTAATGAAAAACTGTTTTTT.

CDR3 in DNA: TGTGCCAGCAGCGGCACCCGGGACAGGTGGGAGACCCAGTACTTC. Translating it yields CASSGTRDRWETQYF. The chain is built from TRBV7-9 and TRBJ2-5, with 8 bases lining up with TRBD1. CDR3 length equals 15 residues. Trimming at V came to 5 bases and at J to 5 bases, leaving 10 bases not matched to a gene. Germline V gives CDR1 SEHNR, CDR2 FQNEAQ (reference sequence).

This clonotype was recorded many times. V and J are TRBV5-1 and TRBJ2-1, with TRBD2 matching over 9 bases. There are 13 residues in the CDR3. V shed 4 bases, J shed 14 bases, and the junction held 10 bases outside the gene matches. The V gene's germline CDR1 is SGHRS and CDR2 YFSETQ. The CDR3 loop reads CASSVLAGEREFF. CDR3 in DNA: TGCGCCAGCAGCGTGTTAGCGGGGGAACGCGAGTTCTTC. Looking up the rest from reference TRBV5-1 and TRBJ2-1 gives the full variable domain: KAGVTQTPRYLIKTRGQQVTLSCSPISGHRSVSWYQQTPGQGLQFLFEYFSETQRNKGNFPGRFSGRQFSNSRSEMNVSTLELGDSALYLCASSVLAGEREFFGPGTRLTVL.